The T cell receptor beta chain under discussion was sequenced for a study of blood T cell repertoires in COVID-19 (dated by TCRdb to about 2020). In the study overall: The collaborator samples originated in the United States, Italy and Spain and spanned the acute and convalescent phases of COVID-19. The material from the prospective study consisted of cDNA or gDNA derived from T cells, B-cell-depleted T cells, or PBMCs. The dataset comprised deeply sampled blood TCRbeta repertoires from subjects exposed to, actively infected with, or recovered from COVID-19. The repertoires were made available in a free public database intended to serve as a resource for research on the immune response to SARS-CoV-2. The samples were drawn from the first 160 participants of the ongoing ImmuneRACE study and from over a thousand subjects provided by 6 global collaborators. A de-identified subject ID, COVID-19 status, age in years and sex were almost always included in the sample metadata. Where HLA class I and class II types were available, the types were taken from metadata supplied by the sample provider, not from assay-based typing.

Collaborating institutions collected whole blood in K2EDTA tubes following their own protocols. For TCRbeta analysis, collaborator samples were shipped as frozen whole blood, as isolated PBMCs, or as DNA extracted from either sample type. The full study reports these points: How much clinical and demographic metadata was included differed by source and by participant, and the metadata was provided uncurated.

The immunoSEQ Assay, a bias-controlled multiplex PCR, was used to amplify TCRbeta CDR3 regions from genomic DNA. The original methods were these. The number of nucleated cells in each sample was estimated from the amplification of reference gene primers within the assay. Sequence reads were collapsed and filtered to measure the absolute abundance of every unique TCRbeta CDR3 rearrangement. For each sample, productive Simpson clonality was calculated as the square root of Simpson's diversity index across productive rearrangements. The source is immuneACCESS, and TCRdb retained only in-frame sequences with V and J called. Part of the clones is not carried over; for the studies checked, unresolved V genes explain less than half of this, and the remainder is unexplained. For V, J and clone size, that table is used; D and trimming come from the DNA. The sample table records approximately 81,000 clones; around 82% of these occur just once. Together, the top ten hold 7% to 9.5% of the sample.

Comment on this clone: Its antigen is unknown. Qualities for individual bases were not recorded, and no much larger clone is one base off.

The germline V gene gives CDR1 as KGHDR and CDR2 as SFDVKD. From the cysteine up to the phenylalanine, the CDR3 has a length of 15 residues. Of the read, only the CDR3 DNA is kept; its 45 bases are in frame from base 1. Germline trimming amounts to 9 bases on V and 10 bases on J, with 13 as the count of junction bases outside the gene matches. This receptor was taken from a human donor in a cohort sampled during active COVID-19. This chain joins TRBV24-1 to TRBJ2-1, with 11 central nucleotides matching TRBD1. The material sequenced was peripheral blood. The CDR3 region: CATSTGQGAFSEQFF. The DNA sequence is given as TGTGCCACCTCCACAGGACAGGGGGCTTTCAGCGAGCAGTTCTTC.